Here is one T cell receptor beta chain with its context. Antigen unknown. This record belongs to a study of human T cells and chemical hapten exposure. Study-level findings and limits: PT1 expanded TCR counts and patch test score correlated positively. Versus controls, expanded TCRs had significantly more large CDR3 similarity clusters.

One entry per CDR3 protein results from TCRdb running MiXCR on the RACE reads. The sample holds 270,000 or so distinct CDR3 sequences, approximately 8% seen once. Trimming shortened V by 1 base and J by 7 bases, and 16 bases separated the two germline ends. Looked up from germline, CDR1 is LGHNA and CDR2 is YNFKEQ. The CDR3 is made up of 15 amino acids. Time point denoted: pre-sensitization, week 0. Specified treatment: therapeutic diphenylcyclopropenone sensitization with weekly scalp DPC. Before extraction, the whole blood was not fractionated, and total RNA was taken from it. The chain is built from TRBV4-2 and TRBJ1-2; D not certain. The source of this sequence is a man between 18 and 35 years old with alopecia areata. Some clones in this sample may be carry-over from other donors' samples. Sequencing was performed on whole blood, taken in connection with sensitization to the hapten diphenylcyclopropenone (DPC). The CDR3 DNA reads TGTGCCAGCAGCCAAGCTCAGAAGATCTCTCCTGGCTACACCTTC. It codes for CASSQAQKISPGYTF.